The TCR beta chain described here comes from a study of PD-1 blockade in classical Hodgkin lymphoma. Study overall: Administration of nivolumab to patients was at 3 mg/kg intravenously every 2 weeks.

Produced via immunoSEQ multiplex PCR; TCRdb's table is partial and in-frame only. The data hold around 99,000 clones, with roughly 76% observed a single time. Concerning this clone: Its antigen is unidentified.

All patients experienced relapse after autologous stem cell transplantation, and brentuximab vedotin exposure was variable. Best response was recorded as complete response, partial response or progressive disease. General study results and limits: Any patient who commenced nivolumab under 1 year after ASCT was excluded.

The sequence came from a human donor with classical Hodgkin lymphoma. Sequences were derived from peripheral blood mononuclear cells (PBMCs), sampled before the second cycle of nivolumab.

The CDR3 protein is CAISESVPFYEQYF. The CDR3 nucleotides are TGTGCCATCAGTGAGTCGGTACCATTCTACGAGCAGTACTTC. The chain carries TRBV10-3 and TRBJ2-7; D ambiguous. The CDR3 extends over 14 amino acids. CDR1 is ENHRY and CDR2 is SYGVKD in the germline V gene. Trimming left V 0 bases short and J 3 bases short, with 9 bases between.